These T cell receptor beta chains were read from a single sample in a study of cytotoxic CD8 clonotypes in ibrutinib-treated CLL. Sequencing was performed with immunoSEQ multiplex PCR; in TCRdb, only in-frame clones are kept and a portion is missing. The table has 50,000 to 65,000 clones, around three fifths seen once; the top ten hold roughly 15%. The sequences come from PBMCs, collected after 12 months of ibrutinib treatment. The source of these receptors is a human donor with chronic lymphocytic leukemia. Each CDR3 is given with its conserved first and last residue. The D gene is left open where the match is weak. The size field is filled for only some rows; it gives once, few, many or a size class.

size,J,D,V,DNA,CDR3
-,TRBJ2-2,TRBD2,TRBV28,TGTGCCAGCAGTGTGAGCGGGAGGGCTAGCGGGGAGCTGTTTTTT,CASSVSGRASGELFF
-,TRBJ2-3,-,TRBV15,TGTGCCACCAGTTTCCAAGATACGCAGTATTTT,CATSFQDTQYF
-,TRBJ2-1,TRBD2,TRBV5-6,TGTGCCAGCAGTATTGGACTAGCATACAATGAGCAGTTCTTC,CASSIGLAYNEQFF
-,TRBJ1-2,-,TRBV5-4,TGTGCCAGCAGCTTGGTGGGGCAGGTAATGAATGGCTACACCTTC,CASSLVGQVMNGYTF
few,TRBJ2-1,TRBD2,TRBV4-1,TGCGCCAGCAGCCAAGGAGGGACTACCTACGAGCAGTTCTTC,CASSQGGTTYEQFF
-,TRBJ2-1,TRBD2,TRBV11-3,TGTGCCAGCAGCTTAGGGGGGCTAGCGGGACTAGGGGAGCAGTTCTTC,CASSLGGLAGLGEQFF
-,TRBJ1-3,-,TRBV29-1,TGCAGCGTCCGGCCCGAGGGGGGTATCAACACCATATATTTT,CSVRPEGGINTIYF
few,TRBJ2-2,TRBD1,TRBV7-8,TGTGCCAGCAGCTCGCCCGGGACAGACTTGTTAGGGGAGCTGTTTTTT,CASSSPGTDLLGELFF
few,TRBJ1-1,TRBD1,TRBV7-9,TGTGCCAGCGTCGCCCTGACAGGGGGGAACACTGAAGCTTTCTTT,CASVALTGGNTEAFF
-,TRBJ2-5,-,TRBV5-1,TGCGCCAGCAAGCGGTTTAGTGAGACCCAGTACTTC,CASKRFSETQYF
-,TRBJ2-5,TRBD1,TRBV5-6,TGTGCCAGCAGCTTGTCGGGACAGGGCCTCCAAGAGACCCAGTACTTC,CASSLSGQGLQETQYF
-,TRBJ2-5,-,TRBV11-2,TGTGCCAGCAGCTTGCGCGGACTGGAAGAGACCCAGTACTTC,CASSLRGLEETQYF
-,TRBJ1-1,TRBD1,TRBV5-1,TGCGCCAGCAGCTTGGGGGGACAGGGAACTGAAGCTTTCTTT,CASSLGGQGTEAFF
-,TRBJ2-7,-,TRBV28,TGTGCCAGCAGTTTGGCCGGGATGCACGAGCAGTACTTC,CASSLAGMHEQYF
-,TRBJ2-7,-,TRBV9,TGTGCCAGCAGCCCGGACCTTTCCTACGAGCAGTACTTC,CASSPDLSYEQYF